The clone carrying this TCR beta chain was seen a handful of times. Its target is not known. This sample was included in a study of human T cells and chemical hapten exposure. Overall study findings and caveats: TCRs whose frequency exceeded 1 in 1000 remained the same following DPC sensitization.

Each cDNA molecule in the library carried unique molecular identifiers. A single record per CDR3 protein comes from TCRdb applying MiXCR to the RACE reads. The sample has tens of thousands of distinct CDR3 sequences, about 11% seen once. Time point denoted: patch test 1, 2 weeks after DPC sensitization. Treatment reported: therapeutic diphenylcyclopropenone sensitization with weekly scalp DPC. Blood collection happened ahead of applying each patch test. Total RNA extraction was carried out from unfractionated whole blood. This sample comprised whole blood, obtained in connection with sensitization to the hapten diphenylcyclopropenone (DPC). The clonotype comes from a woman aged 55-70 years with alopecia areata. Some clones in this sample may be carry-over from other donors' samples.

As DNA, the CDR3 is TGCGCCAGCAGATCTGACAGGGATGAAGCTTTCTTT. This translates into CASRSDRDEAFF. The chain joins TRBV5-1 to TRBJ1-1, with 7 bases lining up with TRBD1. The CDR3 covers 12 residues. Losses at the gene ends were 5 bases for V and 7 bases for J; bases not matched to a gene: 5. Germline loops: CDR1 SGHRS, CDR2 YFSETQ. The full variable domain, completed using reference TRBV5-1 and TRBJ1-1, is KAGVTQTPRYLIKTRGQQVTLSCSPISGHRSVSWYQQTPGQGLQFLFEYFSETQRNKGNFPGRFSGRQFSNSRSEMNVSTLELGDSALYLCASRSDRDEAFFGQGTRLTVV.